Below are 11 T cell receptor beta chains sequenced from a single sample in a study of tumor-infiltrating lymphocytes in primary liver carcinoma. Extraction of RNA together with DNA used 20-30 mg of unsorted bulk tissue. From 500 ng of total RNA, TCR beta-specific cDNA was reverse-transcribed using a constant-region primer. Library construction for TCR beta comprised three nested multiplex PCR rounds performed with slightly modified ARM-PCR. TRBV1-TRBV30 forward primers paired with a C-beta reverse primer drove the first two PCR rounds, about 9 cycles each. Each CDR3 protein is one row after TCRdb ran MiXCR on the multiplex PCR reads. Of under 130,000 distinct CDR3 sequences in the sample, roughly four fifths were seen once. Sequenced material: liver tumor tissue from sampling region 3. Subset given: tumor region T3, left-lateral pole. Receptors originate from a middle-aged man with primary liver carcinoma and hepatitis B virus infection.

Turning to this clonotype: This CDR3 fails to terminate in the conserved phenylalanine or tryptophan, so it likely reflects a read error. The V call is TRBV29-1, the J call TRBJ1-2, with D perhaps TRBD1 (5 bases). Germline V gives CDR1 SQVTM, CDR2 ANQGSEA. CDR3 length: 13 residues. The CDR3 spells CIVVVGVSYGYTV. CDR3 coding DNA: TGCATCGTTGTGGTAGGGGTGAGCTATGGCTACACCGTC.

The chain has TRBV4-1 and TRBJ1-1, with D uncertain. CDR3 size: 17 residues. Germline lookup yields CDR1 MGHRA and CDR2 YSYEKL. V was shortened by 0 bases and J by 7 bases, with 21 bases between the two germline ends. The CDR3 DNA reads as TGCGCCAGCAGCCAAGATTCCCAGACCTCGGGGAGCCTTGAAGCTTTCTTT. It translates to CASSQDSQTSGSLEAFF.

With respect to this clonotype: One end of the junction fails to match germline, which may point to a read error. The chain links TRBV2 to TRBJ2-7; D is uncertain. From germline, CDR1 is SNHLY and CDR2 FYNNEI. The CDR3 is made up of 12 amino acids. CDR3: CVSTVDVYEQYF. The DNA of the CDR3 is TGTGTCAGCACTGTGGACGTCTACGAGCAGTACTTC.

About this clonotype: One junction end disagrees with the germline gene, perhaps due to a read error. The rearrangement uses TRBV6-2 or TRBV6-3 and TRBJ2-7; 9 bases line up with TRBD2. Per the germline V gene, CDR1 is MNHEY and CDR2 is SVGEGT. This CDR3 contains 15 residues. The CDR3 sequence is CTSSTPTSGGYGQYF. In DNA, the CDR3 is TGTACCAGCAGCACTCCGACTAGCGGAGGGTACGGACAGTACTTC.

This clonotype was counted ten times or more. This rearrangement joins TRBV6-1 to TRBJ2-5, with D uncertain. Trimming stripped 1 base from V and 2 bases from J, with 8 bases between. The CDR3 runs to 14 residues. Germline V gene lookup returns CDR1 MNHNS and CDR2 SASEGT. Written as DNA, the CDR3 is TGTGCCAGCAGTGAAGGACACGCACAAGAGACCCAGTACTTC. Translating it yields CASSEGHAQETQYF.

J is TRBJ1-2 and V is TRBV28; TRBD1 agrees at 9 bases. V was pared by 4 bases and J by 4 bases, with 13 bases of the junction left unmatched. Germline V lookup: CDR1 MDHEN, CDR2 SYDVKM. This CDR3 region has 17 residues. CDR3 protein: CASSSAGTGILCYGYTF. CDR3 nucleotide sequence: TGTGCCAGCAGTTCCGCCGGGACAGGGATTCTCTGCTATGGCTACACCTTC.

Details on this clonotype: Lacking the conserved final phenylalanine or tryptophan, this CDR3 likely reflects a read error. The DNA is omitted, as the CDR3 cannot be located on it reliably, and the CDR3 follows TCRdb's listing. This chain uses TRBV4-1 with TRBJ2-2; the tabulated D call, TRBD2, remains unverified against the DNA. Including both end residues, the CDR3 is 14 amino acids long. Germline V lookup: CDR1 MGHRA, CDR2 YSYEKL. The CDR3: CASRQLTLSGELSS.

This clonotype was recorded at least ten times. This chain connects TRBV25-1 to TRBJ1-1; D is unclear. V was shortened by 4 bases and J by 6 bases, with 12 bases between the two germline ends. CDR3 length equals 13 residues. The V gene's germline CDR1 is MGHDK and CDR2 SYGVNS. CDR3 coding DNA: TGTGCCAGCAGTGGGGTGGGAGACTCTGAAGCTTTCTTT. It encodes CASSGVGDSEAFF.

Details on this clonotype: Germline and junction disagree at one end, which may indicate a read error. The chain is built from TRBV11-2 and TRBJ2-5; the match to TRBD2 covers 7 bases. Gene TRBJ2-1 matches the end of the DNA better, so the J call may be wrong. Germline loops: CDR1 SGHAT, CDR2 FQNNGV. This CDR3 is 15 amino acids long. The CDR3 DNA reads TGCGCCAGCAGCCTAGGGGCTAGCGGACAAGAGACCCAGTTCTTC. The encoded protein is CASSLGASGQETQFF.

V and J are TRBV4-2 and TRBJ1-3; a possible D gene is TRBD1 (5 bases). The V and J ends lost 6 bases and 4 bases respectively, with 22 bases between them. CDR3 length: 17 amino acids. Germline V gene lookup returns CDR1 LGHNA and CDR2 YNFKEQ. CDR3 in amino acids: CASSPEPRQISGNTIYF. CDR3 bases: TGTGCCAGCAGTCCCGAACCCAGACAGATCTCCGGAAACACCATATATTTT.

On this clonotype itself: The junction does not match germline at one end; this may be a read error. This chain joins TRBV5-4 and TRBJ1-2, with D unresolved. The V gene's germline CDR1 is SGHNT and CDR2 YYREEE (reference sequence). This CDR3 spans 13 amino acids. The CDR3 spells CASSLDVNYGYTF. CDR3 coding DNA: TGTGCTAGCAGCTTGGACGTGAACTATGGCTACACCTTC. Drawing the rest from reference TRBV5-4 and TRBJ1-2, the complete variable domain is ETGVTQSPTHLIKTRGQQVTLRCSSQSGHNTVSWYQQALGQGPQFIFQYYREEENGRGNFPPRFSGLQFPNYSSELNVNALELDDSALYLCASSLDVNYGYTFGSGTRLTVV.